This T cell receptor beta chain stems from a study of OX40 agonist ivuxolimab in advanced cancers. For this clone: Its antigen is not known.

Patients with autoimmune history or systemic immunosuppression were excluded. The table came from immunoSEQ multiplex PCR; TCRdb's copy has only in-frame clones and leaves some out. Counted here are roughly 56,000 clones, roughly 82% occurring once; the ten biggest clones make up 3% to 4.5%. General study findings and limits: CD8+ T cells showed, on average, more clonal expansion than CD4+ cells.

The CDR3 extends over 15 amino acids. Germline V lookup: CDR1 SEHNR, CDR2 FQNEAQ (reference sequence). V was cut by 2 bases and J by 6 bases, with 13 bases left in between. The genes are TRBV7-9 and TRBJ2-2; tentative D call: TRBD2 (6 bases). The TCR sequence derives from an adult with an advanced solid tumor such as melanoma, head and neck, liver or kidney cancer. This sample comprised CD4+ or CD8+ T cells sorted from blood, obtained in a trial of the OX40 agonist ivuxolimab. CDR3: CASSLRDSVAGELFF. The CDR3 nucleotides are TGTGCCAGCAGCTTAAGGGACTCCGTCGCCGGGGAGCTGTTTTTT.